Below, one T cell receptor (beta chain) is given with its context. Using immunoSEQ multiplex PCR, the repertoire was profiled, and TCRdb retains in-frame clones only, with some absent. Of around 150,000 clones listed, roughly 91% are singletons. The CDR3 is made up of 13 amino acids. V dropped 5 bases and J dropped 2 bases, with 9 bases sitting between them. The germline V gene has CDR1 MNHEY and CDR2 SVGAGI. This sample stems from a study of OX40 agonist ivuxolimab in advanced cancers. The specimen comprised CD4+ or CD8+ T cells sorted from blood, sampled in a trial of the OX40 agonist ivuxolimab. The genes are TRBV6-5 and TRBJ1-2, with no clear D. This TCR came from an adult with an advanced solid tumor such as melanoma, head and neck, liver or kidney cancer. CDR3: CASSEPENYGYTF. The CDR3 DNA reads TGTGCCAGCAGTGAGCCAGAAAACTATGGCTACACCTTC.